This TCR beta chain comes out of a study of cytomegalovirus exposure and HLA in healthy donors. Amplification used 60 Vbeta primers and 13 Jbeta primers. TCRdb's table, derived via immunoSEQ multiplex PCR, lists solely in-frame clones and lacks some. The sample shows 200,000 to 250,000 clones, around 73% of them seen only once. This CDR3 is 16 amino acids long. Trimming at V came to 6 bases and at J to 2 bases, leaving 9 bases not matched to a gene. CDR1 and CDR2 from the germline V gene are WNHNN and SYGVQD (reference sequence). The chain recombines TRBV10-1 with TRBJ2-5; TRBD1 matches 10 bases. Source material: PBMCs. The sequence was collected from a male donor in good health and CMV-seronegative. The DNA for the CDR3 is TGCGCCAGCAGCTCCGGGACAGGGGTCCAACAAGAGACCCAGTACTTC. This encodes CASSSGTGVQQETQYF.